The sequence of this TCR beta chain was determined in a study of shared clonotypes between healthy human individuals (dated by TCRdb to 2019 to 2021). Looking at the study overall: Three men and a couple of women, aged 18 to 49 years, made up the cohort. For each donor, three plates each were used for CD4 naive and CD4 memory, two plates were used for CD8 naive, and one plate was used for CD8 memory. Blood TCR repertoires of a handful of healthy adults were deeply sequenced to estimate repertoire size and the extent of clonotype sharing between individuals. To increase sequencing depth and limit assay-specific biases, different laboratories used diverse techniques to prepare libraries and sequence TCR repertoires. Leukapheresis yielded between about 0.85 and 10 billion PBMCs per donor.

On this clone: This clone's antigen is unknown. Base-call qualities are not available, and no considerably larger clone is one nucleotide away. The sample contains more than one DNA sequence encoding this CDR3.

For CDR1 and CDR2, the germline V gene lists SGHTA and FQGNSA. Trimming at the junction amounts to 1 base on V and 2 bases on J, and the germline ends lie 3 bases apart. The CDR3 holds 13 amino acids from the cysteine to the phenylalanine. Solely the CDR3 DNA is kept, with 39 bases framed from the first base. Using the deep immunoSEQ assay, multiplex PCR amplified TCR CDR3 regions from genomic DNA. For each cell subset, the extracted genomic DNA was distributed evenly across all wells of several immunoSEQ 96-well plates, and each plate served as one replicate. For sorted subsets, each replicate PCR was loaded with 150 to 250 ng genomic DNA, equivalent to some 27,000 T cell genomes. The purified libraries were quantified using a Qubit 3.0 fluorometer, sized with a Bioanalyzer 2100, and then quantified again using the KAPA Library Quantification kit. Every immunoSEQ 96-well plate was sequenced on a separate single-read 150-cycle Illumina NextSeq 550 flow cell. On the study's bioinformatics: Because the immunoSEQ output held only junctional sequences and lacked quality scores, the filtering could not match the filtering applied to full-length reads. To assign V/J genes and CDR3, sequences were annotated against IMGT germline references using PyIR, a Python wrapper for IgBLAST v1.9. Reads were removed for weak V/J assignments (E-value above 1e-6), missing CDR3, stop codons, out-of-frame junctions, or ambiguous translated residues. V3J clonotypes were defined by identical inferred V gene, J gene, and CDR3 amino acid sequence. Percentage overlap between repertoires was calculated by dividing the number of shared unique clonotypes by the size of the smaller repertoire. RTK rarefaction, the Chao1 estimator, and Recon v2.1 estimates of unobserved clonotypes were used to assess repertoire richness. OLGA was used to compute generation probabilities for all TCRbeta clonotypes that the gDNA method yielded from a handful of donors. TCRdb took this table from immuneACCESS and kept in-frame rearrangements with V and J called. Such tables lack part of the clones; where checked against another copy, unresolved V genes explain under half of the gap, and the rest is unexplained. That table gives V, J and clone size, and the DNA gave D and trimming. The sample profile shows more than 1,200,000 clones; approximately 98.5% of them were found once. Roughly 0.35% of the sample is held by the ten biggest clonotypes.

What the study reported, not specific to this receptor: Incomplete sequencing was indicated by rarefaction of sorted-subset datasets, despite the large sequencing depth. Sampling was limited to blood, and TCR repertoires in tissue likely differ from TCR repertoires in blood. Naive subsets generally had larger estimated clonotype richness than memory subsets did. When a handful of donors were compared, the shared fraction of clonotypes was 5% to 6.5% for naive CD4, around 3.5% for naive CD8, about 2.4% for memory CD4, and less than 0.45% for memory CD8. Higher generation probabilities were observed for clonotypes shared by all four sorted-subset donors than for non-shared clonotypes. Pairwise subsampling indicated that sequencing depth was expected to affect the degree of clonotype sharing among donors. Because the study included only a small number of donors, the genetic and exposure-history diversity represented was limited.

The donors were healthy, HIV-negative adults who had no recently reported acute infections or vaccinations. Only Caucasian adults living in Nashville, Tennessee, USA were represented among the donors. CD4+ T cells were enriched by magnetic negative selection; naive cells were then positively selected on CD45RA, and the negative fraction formed the memory subset. Blood was collected by leukapheresis, and PBMCs were isolated by Ficoll-Histopaque density gradient centrifugation and then cryopreserved in liquid nitrogen vapor phase. Purity and quantity of every magnetically sorted T cell population were checked by analytical flow cytometry. From each sorted fraction, genomic DNA was isolated and quantified by UV absorbance on a Nanodrop 2000c.

This TCR came from a man younger than 45 in good health. The sample comprised naive CD4+ T cells sorted from blood. Per the publication, the cell subset or site label means: CD45RA+ positively selected. The chain joins TRBV7-2 to TRBJ1-3; the D gene is unclear. The DNA sequence reads TGTGCCAGCAGCTTAGTCGCTGGAAACACCATATATTTT. Its protein product is CASSLVAGNTIYF.